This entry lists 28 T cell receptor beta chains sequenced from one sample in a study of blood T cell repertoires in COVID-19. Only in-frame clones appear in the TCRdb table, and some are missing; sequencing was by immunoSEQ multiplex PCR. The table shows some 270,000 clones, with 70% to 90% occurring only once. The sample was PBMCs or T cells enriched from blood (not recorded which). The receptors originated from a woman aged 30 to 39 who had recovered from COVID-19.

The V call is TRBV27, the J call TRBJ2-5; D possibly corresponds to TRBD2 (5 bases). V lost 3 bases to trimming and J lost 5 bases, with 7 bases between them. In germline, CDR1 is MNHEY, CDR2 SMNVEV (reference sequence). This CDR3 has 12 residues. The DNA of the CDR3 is TGTGCCAGCAGTTTTCGAGGGGAGACCCAGTACTTC. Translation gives CASSFRGETQYF.

CDR3 nucleotide sequence: TGTGCCAGCAGCTTGGGGCCGGGGGAGACCCAGTACTTC. Translating gives CASSLGPGETQYF. The chain employs TRBV5-8 and TRBJ2-5; TRBD2 is a possible D gene (5 bases). This CDR3 comprises 13 residues. V dropped 0 bases and J dropped 5 bases, with 8 bases sitting between them. The germline CDR1 and CDR2 sequences are SGHTS and YDEGEE.

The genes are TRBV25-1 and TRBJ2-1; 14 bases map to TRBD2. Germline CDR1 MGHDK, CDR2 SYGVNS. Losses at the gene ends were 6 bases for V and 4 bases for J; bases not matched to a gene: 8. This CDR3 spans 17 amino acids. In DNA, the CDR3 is TGTGCCAGCAGGAAGGGACTAGCGGGAGTGGCATACAATGAGCAGTTCTTC. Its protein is CASRKGLAGVAYNEQFF.

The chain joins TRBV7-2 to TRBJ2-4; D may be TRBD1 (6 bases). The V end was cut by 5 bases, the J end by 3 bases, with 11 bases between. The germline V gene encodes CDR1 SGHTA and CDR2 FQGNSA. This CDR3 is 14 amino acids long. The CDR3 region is CASSGQNRKNIQYF. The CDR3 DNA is TGTGCCAGCAGCGGACAGAATCGCAAAAACATTCAGTACTTC.

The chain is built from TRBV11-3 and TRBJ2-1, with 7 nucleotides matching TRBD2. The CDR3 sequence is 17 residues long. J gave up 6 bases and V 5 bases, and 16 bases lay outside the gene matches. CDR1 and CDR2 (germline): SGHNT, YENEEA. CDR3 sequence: CASSPAGPSGLGNEQFF. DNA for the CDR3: TGTGCCAGCAGCCCAGCCGGGCCTAGCGGCCTGGGCAATGAGCAGTTCTTC.

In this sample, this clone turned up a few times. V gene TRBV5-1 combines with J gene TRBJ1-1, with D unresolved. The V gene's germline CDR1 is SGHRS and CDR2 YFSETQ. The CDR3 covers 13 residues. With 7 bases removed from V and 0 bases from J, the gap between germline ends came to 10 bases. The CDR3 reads CASATPLNTEAFF. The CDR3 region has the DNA TGCGCCAGCGCTACTCCCTTGAACACTGAAGCTTTCTTT.

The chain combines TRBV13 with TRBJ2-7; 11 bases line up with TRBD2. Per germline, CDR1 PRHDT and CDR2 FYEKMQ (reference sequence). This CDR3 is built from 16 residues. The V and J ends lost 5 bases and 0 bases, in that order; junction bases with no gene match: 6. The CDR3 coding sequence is TGTGCCAGCAGCCCCGGGACTAGCGGCCCCTCCTACGAGCAGTACTTC. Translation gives CASSPGTSGPSYEQYF. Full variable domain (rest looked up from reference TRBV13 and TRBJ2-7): AAGVIQSPRHLIKEKRETATLKCYPIPRHDTVYWYQQGPGQDPQFLISFYEKMQSDKGSIPDRFSAQQFSDYHSELNMSSLELGDSALYFCASSPGTSGPSYEQYFGPGTRLTVT.

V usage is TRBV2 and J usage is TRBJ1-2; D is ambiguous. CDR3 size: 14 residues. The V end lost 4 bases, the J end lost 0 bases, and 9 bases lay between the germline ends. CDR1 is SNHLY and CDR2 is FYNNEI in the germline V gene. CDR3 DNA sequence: TGTGCCAGCAGTGTCGGGTTAGCTAACTATGGCTACACCTTC. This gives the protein CASSVGLANYGYTF.

CDR3 nucleotide sequence: TGTGCCAGCAGCGAGGGCGGACTCGGAGAAAAACTGTTTTTT. Translated, it gives CASSEGGLGEKLFF. The chain recombines TRBV25-1 with TRBJ1-4; no clear D. The CDR3 spans 14 residues. Germline V CDR1 and CDR2: MGHDK, SYGVNS. V lost 6 bases and J lost 8, with 16 bases in between.

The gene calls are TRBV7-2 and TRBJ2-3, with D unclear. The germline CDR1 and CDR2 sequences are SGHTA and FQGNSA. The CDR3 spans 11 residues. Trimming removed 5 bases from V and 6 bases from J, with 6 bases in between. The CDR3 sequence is CASSLQDTQYF. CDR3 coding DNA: TGTGCCAGCAGCCTGCAGGATACGCAGTATTTT.

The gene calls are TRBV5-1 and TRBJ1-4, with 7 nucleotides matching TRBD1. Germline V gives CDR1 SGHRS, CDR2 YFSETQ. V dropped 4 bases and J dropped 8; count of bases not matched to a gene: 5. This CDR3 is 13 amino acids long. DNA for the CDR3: TGCGCCAGCAGCAGGGGACAGAAAGAAAAACTGTTTTTT. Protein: CASSRGQKEKLFF.

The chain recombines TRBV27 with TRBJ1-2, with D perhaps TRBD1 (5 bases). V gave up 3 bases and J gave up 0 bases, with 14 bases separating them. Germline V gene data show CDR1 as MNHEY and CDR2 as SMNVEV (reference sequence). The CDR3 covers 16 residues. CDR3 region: CASSFAGGGANYGYTF. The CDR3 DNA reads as TGTGCCAGCAGTTTTGCCGGCGGGGGAGCTAACTATGGCTACACCTTC.

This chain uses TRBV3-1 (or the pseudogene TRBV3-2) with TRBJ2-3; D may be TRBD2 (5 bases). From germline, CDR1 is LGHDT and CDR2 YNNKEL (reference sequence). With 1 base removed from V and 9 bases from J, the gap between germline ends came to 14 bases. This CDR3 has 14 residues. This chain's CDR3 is CASSQGGAEGTQYF. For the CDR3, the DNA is TGTGCCAGCAGCCAAGGAGGAGCTGAGGGCACGCAGTATTTT.

CDR3 region: CATLPTGGSSYNEQFF. In nucleotides, the CDR3 is TGTGCCACCTTACCGACAGGGGGGAGCTCCTACAATGAGCAGTTCTTC. The chain carries TRBV25-1 and TRBJ2-1; 9 bases map to TRBD1. The ends lost 10 bases at V and 0 bases at J; junction bases unmatched: 10. The V gene's germline CDR1 is MGHDK and CDR2 SYGVNS. This CDR3 contains 16 residues.

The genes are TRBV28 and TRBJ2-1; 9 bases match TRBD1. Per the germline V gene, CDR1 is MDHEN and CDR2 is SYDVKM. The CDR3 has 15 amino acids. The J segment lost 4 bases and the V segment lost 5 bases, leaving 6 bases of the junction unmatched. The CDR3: CASSTGTGPYNEQFF. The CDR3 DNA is TGTGCCAGCAGTACCGGGACAGGGCCTTACAATGAGCAGTTCTTC.

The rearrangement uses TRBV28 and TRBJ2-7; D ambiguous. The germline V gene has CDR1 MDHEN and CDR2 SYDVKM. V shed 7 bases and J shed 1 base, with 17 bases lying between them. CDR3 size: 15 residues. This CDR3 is CASNIGDPGSYEQYF. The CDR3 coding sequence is TGTGCCAGCAACATAGGTGACCCAGGATCCTACGAGCAGTACTTC.

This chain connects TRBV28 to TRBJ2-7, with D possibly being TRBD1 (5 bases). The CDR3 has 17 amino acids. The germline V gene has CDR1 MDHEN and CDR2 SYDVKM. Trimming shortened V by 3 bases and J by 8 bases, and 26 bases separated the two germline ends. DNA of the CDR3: TGTGCCAGCAGTTTCCATGGGGCGGCAGAACTATTCGCCAAGCAGTACTTC. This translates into CASSFHGAAELFAKQYF.

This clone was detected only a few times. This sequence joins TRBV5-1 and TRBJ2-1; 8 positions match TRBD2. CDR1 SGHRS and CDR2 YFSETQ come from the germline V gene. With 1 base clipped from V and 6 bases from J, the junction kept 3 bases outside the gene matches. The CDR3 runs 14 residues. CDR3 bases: TGCGCCAGCAGCTTGTCTGGACTAGCCAATGAGCAGTTCTTC. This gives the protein CASSLSGLANEQFF.

CDR3 residues: CASSLGQGSEKLFF. The CDR3 bases are TGCGCCAGCAGCCTAGGACAGGGTAGTGAAAAACTGTTTTTT. V usage is TRBV4-1 and J usage is TRBJ1-4; 8 bases map to TRBD1. Germline V lookup: CDR1 MGHRA, CDR2 YSYEKL. The CDR3 runs to 14 residues. The junction had 5 bases not matched to a gene; V was cut back by 4 bases and J by 7 bases.

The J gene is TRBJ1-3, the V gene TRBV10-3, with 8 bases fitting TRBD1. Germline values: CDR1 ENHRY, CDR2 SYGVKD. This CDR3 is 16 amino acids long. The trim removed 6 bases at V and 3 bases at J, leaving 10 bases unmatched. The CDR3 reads CAIRGTSGGYGNTIYF. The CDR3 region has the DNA TGTGCCATCAGAGGGACTTCAGGGGGCTATGGAAACACCATATATTTT.

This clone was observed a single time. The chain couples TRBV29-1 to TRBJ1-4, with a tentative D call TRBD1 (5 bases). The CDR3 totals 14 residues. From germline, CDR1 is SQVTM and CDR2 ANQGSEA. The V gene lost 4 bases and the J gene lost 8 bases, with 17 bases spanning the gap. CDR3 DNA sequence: TGCAGCGTTGTTTTGCGGGGGGTAGGGGAAAAACTGTTTTTT. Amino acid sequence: CSVVLRGVGEKLFF.

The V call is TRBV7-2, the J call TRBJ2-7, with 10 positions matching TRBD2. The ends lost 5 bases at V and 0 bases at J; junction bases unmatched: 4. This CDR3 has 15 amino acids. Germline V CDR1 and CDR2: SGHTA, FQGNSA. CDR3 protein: CASSIVAGGSYEQYF. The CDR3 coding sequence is TGTGCCAGCAGCATCGTAGCGGGGGGCTCCTACGAGCAGTACTTC.

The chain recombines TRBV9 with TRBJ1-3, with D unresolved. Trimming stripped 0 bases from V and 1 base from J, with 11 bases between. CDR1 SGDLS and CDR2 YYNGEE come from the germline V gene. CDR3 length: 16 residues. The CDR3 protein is CASSVGGRRSGNTIYF. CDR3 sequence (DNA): TGTGCCAGCAGCGTAGGTGGGAGGAGATCTGGAAACACCATATATTTT.

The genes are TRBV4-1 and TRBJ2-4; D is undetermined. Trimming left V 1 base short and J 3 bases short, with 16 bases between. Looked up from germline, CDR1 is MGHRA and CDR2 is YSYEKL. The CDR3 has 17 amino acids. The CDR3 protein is CASSQGSGRSVKNIQYF. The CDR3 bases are TGCGCCAGCAGCCAAGGGTCGGGTAGGTCTGTCAAAAACATTCAGTACTTC.

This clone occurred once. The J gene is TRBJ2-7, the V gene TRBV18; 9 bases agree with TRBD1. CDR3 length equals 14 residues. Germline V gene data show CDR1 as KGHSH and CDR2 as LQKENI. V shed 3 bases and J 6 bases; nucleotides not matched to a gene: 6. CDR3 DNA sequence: TGTGCCAGCTCACCTCCGGGACAGGGTGGCGAGCAGTACTTC. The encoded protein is CASSPPGQGGEQYF.

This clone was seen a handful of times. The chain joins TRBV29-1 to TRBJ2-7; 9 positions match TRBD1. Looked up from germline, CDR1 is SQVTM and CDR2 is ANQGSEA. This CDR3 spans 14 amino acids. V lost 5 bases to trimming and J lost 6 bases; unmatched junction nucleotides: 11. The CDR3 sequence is CSVRSGQGPTEQYF. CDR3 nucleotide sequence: TGCAGCGTTCGTTCGGGACAGGGACCCACCGAGCAGTACTTC.

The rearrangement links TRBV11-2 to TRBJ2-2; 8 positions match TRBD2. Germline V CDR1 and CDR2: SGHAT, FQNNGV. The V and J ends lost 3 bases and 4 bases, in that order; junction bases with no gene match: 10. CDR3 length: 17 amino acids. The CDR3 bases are TGTGCCAGCAGCTTTCCCGGGGTAGCGGGGACCACCGGGGAGCTGTTTTTT. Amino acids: CASSFPGVAGTTGELFF.

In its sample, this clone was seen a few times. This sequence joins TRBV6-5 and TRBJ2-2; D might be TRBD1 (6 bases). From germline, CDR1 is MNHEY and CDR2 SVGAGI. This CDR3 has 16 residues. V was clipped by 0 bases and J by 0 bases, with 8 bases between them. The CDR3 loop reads CASSYSRQANTGELFF. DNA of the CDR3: TGTGCCAGCAGTTACTCGAGACAGGCGAACACCGGGGAGCTGTTTTTT.